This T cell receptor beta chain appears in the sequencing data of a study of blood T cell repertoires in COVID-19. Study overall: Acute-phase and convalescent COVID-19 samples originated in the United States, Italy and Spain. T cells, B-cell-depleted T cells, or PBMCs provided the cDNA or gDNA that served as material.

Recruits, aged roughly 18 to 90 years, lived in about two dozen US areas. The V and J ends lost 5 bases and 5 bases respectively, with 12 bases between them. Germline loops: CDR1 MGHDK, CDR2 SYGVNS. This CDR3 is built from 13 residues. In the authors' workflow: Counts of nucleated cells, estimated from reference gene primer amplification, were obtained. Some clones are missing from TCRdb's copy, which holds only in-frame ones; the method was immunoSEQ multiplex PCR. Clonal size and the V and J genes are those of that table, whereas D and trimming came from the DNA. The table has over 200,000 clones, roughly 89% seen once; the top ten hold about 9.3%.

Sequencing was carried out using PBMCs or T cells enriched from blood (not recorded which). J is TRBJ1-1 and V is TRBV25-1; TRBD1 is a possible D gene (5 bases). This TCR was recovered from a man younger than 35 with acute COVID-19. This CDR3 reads CASSLGVGTEAFF. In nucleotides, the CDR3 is TGTGCCAGCAGTCTAGGGGTAGGTACTGAAGCTTTCTTT.